This paragraph covers one T cell receptor (beta chain) sequence. What it binds is not known. This CDR3 has 14 residues. Trimming took off 5 bases at V and 10 bases at J, with 18 bases between the two ends. CDR1 and CDR2 from the germline V gene are MNHNS and SASEGT. The sample belongs to a study of cytomegalovirus exposure and HLA in healthy donors. Study overall: Roughly 85 million unique TCRs from HLA-typed donors made up an early data release.

Study conclusions and caveats: A later analysis reportedly identified an Asian-associated ancestry cluster as carrying fewer N-insertions than the roughly 600-donor mean. Cytomegalovirus-associated TCR beta chains were listed, numbering around 150.

Primers included in the PCR were 60 Vbeta and 13 Jbeta primers. Measured with immunoSEQ multiplex PCR; TCRdb has only the in-frame clones, and not every one. Counted here are over 200,000 clones, almost 80% occurring once; the ten biggest clones make up 3.8%. The origin of this receptor is a male donor in good health and CMV-seronegative. V and J are TRBV6-1 and TRBJ2-1, with D unclear. Sequencing was done on a sample of PBMCs. The DNA of the CDR3 is TGTGCCAGCAGTTATCGTAACCGACCGAGGGAGCAGTTCTTC. It is translated as CASSYRNRPREQFF.